The 2 T cell receptor beta chains reported below all come from one sample, sequenced in a study of cytomegalovirus exposure and HLA in healthy donors. Profiled with immunoSEQ multiplex PCR; TCRdb holds only in-frame clones, not every one. The sample shows some 170,000 clones, about 86% of them seen only once. The source material was PBMCs. These TCRs come from a woman aged 25 to 39 in good health and CMV-seronegative.

This chain links TRBV5-4 with TRBJ2-1; maybe TRBD2 (6 bases). The CDR3 loop spans 15 amino acids. Germline values: CDR1 SGHNT, CDR2 YYREEE (reference sequence). Deletions cut 4 bases from V and 2 bases from J, with 13 bases between. The CDR3: CASSPGRGTYNEQFF. In DNA, the CDR3 is TGTGCCAGCAGCCCGGGTCGGGGGACCTACAATGAGCAGTTCTTC.

The CDR3 loop reads CASSLGVRALLTDTQYF. The CDR3 region has the DNA TGCGCCAGCAGCCTTGGCGTGCGGGCCCTACTCACAGATACGCAGTATTTT. This sequence joins TRBV5-1 and TRBJ2-3; D perhaps matches TRBD2 (5 bases). The CDR3 contains 17 residues. The germline V and J ends were trimmed by 4 bases and 2 bases, with 20 bases remaining between them. Per germline, CDR1 SGHRS and CDR2 YFSETQ. Based on the CDR3 plus reference TRBV5-1 and TRBJ2-3, the full variable domain is KAGVTQTPRYLIKTRGQQVTLSCSPISGHRSVSWYQQTPGQGLQFLFEYFSETQRNKGNFPGRFSGRQFSNSRSEMNVSTLELGDSALYLCASSLGVRALLTDTQYFGPGTRLTVL.